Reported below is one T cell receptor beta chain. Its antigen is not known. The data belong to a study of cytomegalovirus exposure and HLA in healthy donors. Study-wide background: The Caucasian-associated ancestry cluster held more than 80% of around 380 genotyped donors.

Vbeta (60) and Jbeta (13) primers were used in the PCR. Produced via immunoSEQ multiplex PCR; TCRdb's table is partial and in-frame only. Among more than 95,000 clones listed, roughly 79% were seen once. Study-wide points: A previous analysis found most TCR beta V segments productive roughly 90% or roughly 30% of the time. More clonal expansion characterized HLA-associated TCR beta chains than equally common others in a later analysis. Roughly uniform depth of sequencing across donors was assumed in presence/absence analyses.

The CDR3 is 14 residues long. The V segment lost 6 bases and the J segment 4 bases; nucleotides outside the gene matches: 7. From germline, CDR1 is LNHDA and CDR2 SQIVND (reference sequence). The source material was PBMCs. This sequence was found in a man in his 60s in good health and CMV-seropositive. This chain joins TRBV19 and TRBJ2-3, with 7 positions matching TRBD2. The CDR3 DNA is TGTGCCAGTAGGAGGGGAGGGGAACCAGATACGCAGTATTTT. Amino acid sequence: CASRRGGEPDTQYF. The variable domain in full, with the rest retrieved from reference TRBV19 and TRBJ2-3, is DGGITQSPKYLFRKEGQNVTLSCEQNLNHDAMYWYRQDPGQGLRLIYYSQIVNDFQKGDIAEGYSVSREKKESFPLTVTSAQKNPTAFYLCASRRGGEPDTQYFGPGTRLTVL.